The rows below give T cell receptor beta chains drawn from one sample of a study of post-analysis software for immune sequencing data. TCRdb passed the PCR reads through MiXCR, listing each CDR3 protein once. Altogether about 680,000 distinct CDR3 sequences are present, over 45% being singletons, with the ten largest covering around 11%. Material for sequencing was blood. The receptors come from a girl aged 2 to 10 with multiple sclerosis. CDR3s include the opening cysteine and the closing phenylalanine or tryptophan. Fields, in order: clone size, D gene, V gene, J gene, CDR3 protein, CDR3 DNA. A D gene is named only where the DNA matches it firmly. Size tells how often a clone was seen (once, few, many) or the class of an expanded clone, and some rows leave it out.

size: .; D: .; V: TRBV15; J: TRBJ2-3; CDR3: CATSRAVADGTDTQYF; DNA: TGTGCCACCAGCAGAGCGGTAGCGGACGGCACAGATACGCAGTATTTT
size: .; D: .; V: TRBV5-1; J: TRBJ2-1; CDR3: CASIQGYEQFF; DNA: TGCGCCAGCATACAGGGTTATGAGCAGTTCTTC
size: .; D: TRBD1; V: TRBV2; J: TRBJ1-1; CDR3: CASSGNRGGNTEAFF; DNA: TGTGCCAGCAGTGGCAACAGGGGCGGGAACACTGAAGCTTTCTTT
size: .; D: .; V: TRBV15; J: TRBJ2-3; CDR3: CATSTSLGGPTDTQYF; DNA: TGTGCCACCAGCACTTCTCTCGGGGGGCCTACAGATACGCAGTATTTT
size: .; D: .; V: TRBV3-1; J: TRBJ2-1; CDR3: CASSPGFSGGEQFF; DNA: TGTGCCAGCAGCCCCGGATTCTCGGGTGGTGAGCAGTTCTTC
size: .; D: TRBD1; V: TRBV9; J: TRBJ1-2; CDR3: CASSVGQGRGYGYTF; DNA: TGTGCCAGCAGCGTAGGACAGGGGAGAGGCTATGGCTACACCTTC
size: .; D: .; V: TRBV27; J: TRBJ1-2; CDR3: CASSSQEFSRNGYTF; DNA: TGTGCCAGCAGTTCCCAGGAGTTTTCCAGGAATGGCTACACCTTC
size: .; D: .; V: TRBV27; J: TRBJ2-3; CDR3: CAGSWGRLTDTQYF; DNA: TGTGCCGGCAGTTGGGGCAGGCTGACAGATACGCAGTATTTT
size: few; D: TRBD2; V: TRBV20-1; J: TRBJ2-5; CDR3: CSALGGSGNTQETQYF; DNA: TGCAGTGCCCTAGGGGGTAGCGGGAATACACAAGAGACCCAGTACTTC
size: .; D: .; V: TRBV4-2; J: TRBJ2-7; CDR3: CASSQAVLVYEQYF; DNA: TGTGCCAGCAGCCAAGCGGTACTAGTCTACGAGCAGTACTTC
size: .; D: .; V: TRBV3-1; J: TRBJ2-3; CDR3: CASSQSSGSGTDTQYF; DNA: TGTGCCAGCAGCCAATCAAGCGGGTCGGGCACAGATACGCAGTATTTT
size: once; D: TRBD2; V: TRBV6-1; J: TRBJ2-5; CDR3: CASRVAGGPGETQYF; DNA: TGTGCCAGCAGAGTAGCGGGAGGGCCGGGGGAGACCCAGTACTTC
size: few; D: .; V: TRBV7-8; J: TRBJ1-1; CDR3: CASSPSRGMNTEAFF; DNA: TGTGCCAGCAGCCCCAGTCGGGGTATGAACACTGAAGCTTTCTTT
size: .; D: .; V: TRBV12-3/TRBV12-4; J: TRBJ2-4; CDR3: CASSLARGAKNIQYF; DNA: TGTGCCAGCAGTTTGGCCCGGGGGGCCAAAAACATTCAGTACTTC
size: .; D: TRBD2; V: TRBV20-1; J: TRBJ2-3; CDR3: CSARDVGGGADTQYF; DNA: TGCAGTGCTAGAGATGTCGGCGGGGGGGCAGATACGCAGTATTTT
size: .; D: .; V: TRBV2; J: TRBJ2-1; CDR3: CASSVSRSSPREQFF; DNA: TGTGCCAGCAGTGTATCTCGGTCCTCGCCACGGGAGCAGTTCTTC
size: .; D: TRBD1; V: TRBV6-1; J: TRBJ2-1; CDR3: CASSDPTGLIYNEQFF; DNA: TGTGCCAGCAGTGACCCGACAGGGTTGATCTACAATGAGCAGTTCTTC
size: few; D: .; V: TRBV12-3/TRBV12-4; J: TRBJ1-1; CDR3: CASSLTQVKIGTEAFF; DNA: TGTGCCAGCAGTTTAACCCAAGTGAAGATAGGGACTGAAGCTTTCTTT
size: few; D: TRBD2; V: TRBV20-1; J: TRBJ2-1; CDR3: CSAKERPILAGGFYNEQFF; DNA: TGCAGTGCTAAAGAGCGCCCTATCCTAGCGGGGGGATTTTACAATGAGCAGTTCTTC
size: .; D: .; V: TRBV6-1; J: TRBJ1-5; CDR3: CASGGTNNQPQHF; DNA: TGTGCCAGCGGGGGTACTAATAATCAGCCCCAGCATTTT
size: .; D: .; V: TRBV20-1; J: TRBJ2-7; CDR3: CSAFPVESRFGQYF; DNA: TGCAGTGCGTTCCCTGTGGAGTCCCGCTTTGGGCAGTACTTC
size: .; D: TRBD1; V: TRBV13; J: TRBJ2-7; CDR3: CASSARTGVNEQYF; DNA: TGTGCCAGCAGCGCACGGACAGGGGTCAACGAGCAGTACTTC
size: .; D: .; V: TRBV6-1; J: TRBJ1-1; CDR3: CASSEVIRAQAFF; DNA: TGTGCCAGCAGTGAAGTGATCAGGGCTCAAGCTTTCTTT
size: few; D: .; V: TRBV12-3/TRBV12-4; J: TRBJ2-1; CDR3: CASNRGSRNNEQFF; DNA: TGTGCCAGCAACCGGGGTTCCCGAAACAATGAGCAGTTCTTC
size: .; D: .; V: TRBV20-1; J: TRBJ2-7; CDR3: CSATPGSSYEQYF; DNA: TGCAGTGCAACTCCAGGGAGCTCCTACGAGCAGTACTTC
size: .; D: .; V: TRBV29-1; J: TRBJ2-1; CDR3: CSVNGDNEQFF; DNA: TGCAGCGTTAACGGGGACAATGAGCAGTTCTTC
size: once; D: .; V: TRBV4-3; J: TRBJ2-1; CDR3: CASSQRSDPGPFNEQFF; DNA: TGCGCCAGCAGCCAACGATCGGACCCGGGGCCCTTCAATGAGCAGTTCTTC
size: many; D: .; V: TRBV12-3/TRBV12-4; J: TRBJ2-4; CDR3: CASSFNLRRAKNIQYF; DNA: TGTGCCAGCAGTTTTAACTTGAGGAGGGCCAAAAACATTCAGTACTTC
size: .; D: .; V: TRBV7-2; J: TRBJ2-3; CDR3: CASSPLKATQYF; DNA: TGTGCCAGCAGCCCGCTAAAGGCTACGCAGTATTTT
size: .; D: TRBD2; V: TRBV6-2/TRBV6-3; J: TRBJ2-1; CDR3: CASSYSQREGLINNEQFF; DNA: TGTGCCAGCAGTTACTCACAGCGGGAGGGCCTGATCAACAATGAGCAGTTCTTC
size: few; D: .; V: TRBV29-1; J: TRBJ2-1; CDR3: CSVERESVYNEQFF; DNA: TGCAGCGTTGAGAGGGAGTCAGTCTACAATGAGCAGTTCTTC
size: .; D: TRBD2; V: TRBV6-6; J: TRBJ2-7; CDR3: CASSYLGLAGVSEQYF; DNA: TGTGCCAGCAGTTACCTGGGACTAGCGGGAGTCAGCGAGCAGTACTTC
size: few; D: .; V: TRBV11-2; J: TRBJ2-3; CDR3: CASSRGRNPYTDTQYF; DNA: TGTGCCAGCAGCCGCGGACGGAACCCCTACACAGATACGCAGTATTTT
size: .; D: TRBD2; V: TRBV20-1; J: TRBJ2-1; CDR3: CSAPTGLADNEQFF; DNA: TGCAGTGCTCCCACGGGACTAGCGGACAATGAGCAGTTCTTC
size: .; D: TRBD1; V: TRBV20-1; J: TRBJ2-1; CDR3: CSALRTGSDEQFF; DNA: TGCAGTGCTCTCCGGACAGGGTCGGATGAGCAGTTCTTC
size: .; D: .; V: TRBV3-1; J: TRBJ1-5; CDR3: CASSQDGNRVQPQHF; DNA: TGTGCCAGCAGCCAAGATGGGAACCGGGTACAGCCCCAGCATTTT
size: .; D: .; V: TRBV4-1; J: TRBJ2-7; CDR3: CASSHRTGYEQYF; DNA: TGCGCCAGCAGCCACCGGACTGGCTACGAGCAGTACTTC
size: .; D: TRBD2; V: TRBV11-2; J: TRBJ2-5; CDR3: CASSLDGLAGGIQETQYF; DNA: TGTGCCAGCAGCTTAGATGGACTAGCGGGGGGGATCCAAGAGACCCAGTACTTC
size: .; D: .; V: TRBV29-1; J: TRBJ2-3; CDR3: CSVEDLGTGTLVGDTQYF; DNA: TGCAGCGTTGAAGATCTAGGAACAGGGACTTTGGTAGGAGATACGCAGTATTTT
size: few; D: .; V: TRBV7-9; J: TRBJ2-5; CDR3: CASSLRGSGIETQYF; DNA: TGTGCCAGCAGCTTAAGGGGAAGCGGCATTGAGACCCAGTACTTC
size: .; D: TRBD1; V: TRBV5-1; J: TRBJ2-2; CDR3: CASTPLGTGLNTGELFF; DNA: TGCGCCAGCACCCCTCTAGGGACAGGGCTGAACACCGGGGAGCTGTTTTTT
size: .; D: .; V: TRBV12-3/TRBV12-4; J: TRBJ2-3; CDR3: CASSLMPDPADTQYF; DNA: TGTGCCAGCAGTTTAATGCCAGACCCGGCCGATACGCAGTATTTT
size: .; D: TRBD2; V: TRBV6-1; J: TRBJ2-3; CDR3: CASSELSGGADTQYF; DNA: TGTGCCAGCAGTGAGCTGAGCGGGGGGGCAGATACGCAGTATTTT
size: .; D: .; V: TRBV29-1; J: TRBJ2-1; CDR3: CSVAGTSYNEQFF; DNA: TGCAGCGTTGCCGGGACCAGTTACAATGAGCAGTTCTTC
size: .; D: .; V: TRBV29-1; J: TRBJ1-1; CDR3: CSAGHTEAFF; DNA: TGCAGTGCAGGACACACTGAAGCTTTCTTT